The 6 T cell receptor beta chains below come from one sample, sequenced in a study of T cell clones after liver transplantation. Libraries were prepared by immunoSEQ multiplex PCR; TCRdb keeps only in-frame clonotypes and omits some of them. The repertoire holds tens of thousands of clones, 85% to 95% seen once, with 0.98% in the top ten. The sample in question was CD4+ T cells from blood, obtained about 26 months after liver transplant. Receptors originate from a human patient who received a liver transplant. Some T cells may arise from the graft donor.

The chain combines TRBV28 with TRBJ2-7; D assignment may be TRBD1 or TRBD2 (5 bases each). This CDR3 is 12 amino acids long. The ends were cut back, 4 bases at V and 4 bases at J, with 8 bases in the middle. Germline lookup yields CDR1 MDHEN and CDR2 SYDVKM. DNA for the CDR3: TGTGCCAGCAGTTCTGGGGGTTACGAGCAGTACTTC. Protein product: CASSSGGYEQYF.

The chain couples TRBV9 to TRBJ2-6, with a tentative D call TRBD2 (6 bases). The CDR3 totals 16 residues. Trimming stripped 4 bases from V and 0 bases from J, with 11 bases between. Germline-derived CDR1 and CDR2 are SGDLS and YYNGEE. Here the CDR3 reads CASSQAGHSGANVLTF. The CDR3 DNA reads as TGTGCCAGCAGCCAGGCGGGGCACTCTGGGGCCAACGTCCTGACTTTC.

J is TRBJ1-1 and V is TRBV6-4, with 7 bases aligning to TRBD1. The CDR3 length is 12 residues. From germline, CDR1 is MRHNA and CDR2 SNTAGT. Losses at the gene ends were 2 bases for V and 9 bases for J; bases not matched to a gene: 3. Written as DNA, the CDR3 is TGTGCCAGCAGTGACCGACAGGGTAAAGCTTTCTTT. The encoded protein is CASSDRQGKAFF.

This chain links TRBV5-1 with TRBJ2-5; D gene uncertain. V was cut by 3 bases and J by 1 base, with 16 bases left in between. The CDR3 is 16 residues long. The germline V gene has CDR1 SGHRS and CDR2 YFSETQ. CDR3 coding DNA: TGCGCCAGCAGCTCTGGGGTCGTTACTCTCCAAGAGACCCAGTACTTC. This sequence encodes CASSSGVVTLQETQYF.

The V call is TRBV21-1, the J call TRBJ2-7; the tabulated D call, TRBD1, remains unverified against the DNA. TRBV21-1 is flagged as a pseudogene. CDR3 length: 15 residues. The CDR3, as DNA: TGTGCCAGCAGCAAAGTGGGACACGTAACCTACGAGCAGTACTTC. Translated, it gives CASSKVGHVTYEQYF.

The chain combines TRBV7-2 with TRBJ2-7; 11 nucleotides match TRBD2. The CDR3 has 16 amino acids. V lost 4 bases and J lost 3; bases outside the gene matches: 8. The germline V gene encodes CDR1 SGHTA and CDR2 FQGNSA. This chain's CDR3 is CASSSPLAGGGYEQYF. CDR3 nucleotides: TGTGCCAGCAGCTCCCCTCTAGCGGGGGGAGGCTACGAGCAGTACTTC.